This T cell receptor (beta chain) derives from a study of cytomegalovirus exposure and HLA in healthy donors (dated by TCRdb to about 2017). At the level of the whole study: An earlier analysis of some 500 of the donors reported more than 250 Gb of sequence data and around 110 million unique TCR beta sequences from about 179 million T cells. The study aimed to test whether cataloging public T cell receptors could reveal signatures of past pathogen exposure. High-throughput TCR immunosequencing, statistical association of individual TCRs with disease status, and machine learning were combined to predict cytomegalovirus infection status. In a later genetic analysis, genome-wide SNP genotypes for about three fifths of the roughly 670 donors were used, and that subset was treated as a discovery cohort. Of the roughly 400 genotyped donors, over 65% fell in the genetic ancestry cluster associated with self-reported Caucasian donors. Because of strong linkage in the cohort, a few DR-DQ haplotypes were treated as single units for association and clustering. All discovery cohort repertoires had been generated using a single sequencing platform. Both class I and class II loci were covered by HLA typing, at four-digit resolution. Alongside the repertoire data, information on donor age, sex, ethnicity and CMV serostatus was compiled. An early release that covered approximately 600 HLA-typed donors contained approximately 320 gigabases of sequencing data and 80 million or so unique TCR sequences. In the later analysis, no new phenotypic data were used to find candidate immune exposures; instead, reliance was placed on TCR beta sequences and their occurrence across donors. On average, around 240,000 unique TCR beta nucleotide sequences were sequenced per donor among 398 genotyped donors of the cohort, with around 19% of those sequences being non-productive. To study patterns of TCR occurrence, a later analysis re-analyzed previously published TCR beta repertoires from several hundred donors and added high-resolution HLA genotyping. Besides the first cohort of roughly 700 subjects, a separate validation cohort made up of around 120 different subjects was used. Using immunosequencing, the study profiled T cell repertoires from fewer than 850 subjects and related those repertoires to cytomegalovirus serostatus. The number of typed donors differed by locus: about 620-640 for A, B, C, DRB1 and DQB1; approximately 540 for DQA1; approximately 610 for DPA1; and approximately 450 for DPB1. In an earlier analysis of a few hundred of the donors, high-throughput TCR beta sequencing was used to judge whether each TCR beta V gene segment behaved as functional or pseudogenic. General study outcomes and caveats: In a later analysis, TCR association rates were found to vary across HLA loci, with the most associated TCRs seen for DRB1 alleles and the fewest for HLA-C alleles. Only TCR beta chains were sequenced in this cohort, and the absence of alpha or paired-chain data limited detectable features. Because counts were too low, roughly 18 rarely observed V segments, including chromosome 9 orphons, were left out of the earlier analysis of 500 to 650 of the donors. The study listed over 150 TCR beta chains as associated with cytomegalovirus. According to the authors, the approach could potentially be generalized to other disease states and immunological phenotypes. Most TCR sequences were observed very rarely across donors, whereas some public TCRs were present in many individuals. In a later analysis, HLA-associated TCR beta chains showed more clonal expansion and lower generation probabilities than non-associated chains that were equally common. Broadly in line with IMGT annotations, most TCR beta V segments showed up in productive rearrangements about 87% or about 30% of the time in an earlier analysis of about 500 of the donors. Because the 87-base-pair reads could not distinguish some IMGT-functional V segments, including TRBV6-2 and TRBV6-3, those segments were excluded. CMV serostatus was the only immune exposure information available for the cohort. In both the original and validation cohorts, the classifier was reported to diagnose cytomegalovirus status with high specificity and sensitivity. A further reported finding was that TCR beta sequences accurately predicted the HLA-A and HLA-B alleles for most subjects in the first cohort. Compared with the roughly 670-donor mean, donors in an Asian-associated ancestry cluster had fewer N-insertions in productive TCRs, according to a later genetic analysis. Because HLA typing was missing for some donors at each locus, association tests included only the typed subset. A few of the identified cytomegalovirus-associated TCR beta chains were confirmed in vitro to be specific for cytomegalovirus antigens. A cluster of highly shared sequence variants was judged likely to represent a technical artifact of the sequencing pipeline. Roughly uniform sequencing depth across donors was assumed in presence/absence analyses, although this assumption may not hold. An association between a missense DCLRE1C variant and V-gene and J-gene trimming of TCR beta chains was found in a later genetic analysis and replicated in an independent cohort. Linkage disequilibrium might explain the correlated functional status among segregating V segments, but an unknown experimental factor could not be excluded. Assigning TCR associations to individual alleles was difficult when HLA alleles, especially DR and DQ, strongly co-occurred. Specific HLA alleles were associated with more than 15,000 TCR beta sequences at a false discovery rate of 0.05 in a later analysis. According to a later analysis, parvovirus B19, influenza, CMV and Epstein-Barr virus appeared linked to several top co-occurrence clusters. In a later analysis, most CMV-associated TCR beta chains were found to appear HLA-restricted, with HLA associations seemingly driven largely by CMV exposure.

The method behind the library was the immunoSEQ multiplex PCR assay. A mixture of 60 forward primers for TCR Vbeta segments and 13 reverse primers for TCR Jbeta segments was used in the multiplex PCR. A multiplex PCR assay on genomic DNA amplified the CDR3 region of rearranged TCR beta genes. On the Illumina HiSeq System, the amplified TCR beta libraries were sequenced as 87-base-pair reads. The authors' analysis ran thus. A later analysis tallied 80 million to 95 million unique TCR beta chains across the approximately 670 repertoires, and about 12 million of those chains were shared by two or more donors. To remove PCR and sequencing errors, raw reads were error-corrected and collapsed into unique sequences using a nearest-neighbor algorithm that merged closely related sequences. To assign V, D and J gene segments, CDR3 sequences were aligned to IMGT reference sequences. For a sequence to be retained, a match of at least six nucleotides was required to both a V gene segment and a J gene segment. Rearrangements were classified as productive when the CDR3 lacked stop codons and remained in frame with V and J, and all other rearrangements were classified as non-productive. CDR3 was defined according to IMGT convention as the region running from the second conserved V-encoded cysteine to the conserved J-encoded phenylalanine. The earlier analysis of some 540 of the donors excluded any sequence lacking an unambiguous match to a single V gene segment. An earlier analysis of 587 of the donors classified V segments as functional when productive rearrangements were above 56.7% and as segregating when the standard deviation between donors was above 5%. A statistical classification framework was built for diagnosing cytomegalovirus status from the catalog of TCR beta chain sequences. V and J gene assignment, in a later analysis, came from comparing TCR nucleotide sequences with IMGT/GENE-DB human TR gene sequences. The TCRdist pipeline was used in a later analysis to assign CDR3 sequences and most-parsimonious VDJ recombination scenarios. In a later analysis, each TCR beta chain was defined by its CDR3 amino acid sequence together with its V-gene family, and reads lacking a unique V-gene family were excluded. A later analysis removed roughly 590 highly shared, low-generation-probability nucleotide sequences to deal with suspected cross-contamination and a sequencing artifact. In a later analysis, a clonal expansion index was calculated for each public chain from normalized within-repertoire ranks of inferred template counts. A later analysis computed generation probabilities with a VDJ recombination model fitted to out-of-frame rearrangements, and checked the results against IGoR. In a later analysis, hypergeometric tests were used to score TCR-TCR, TCR-HLA and TCR-CMV co-occurrence, with a repertoire-size bias correction applied to TCR pairs. In a later analysis, false discovery rates were estimated by permuting HLA or CMV assignments 20 times. In a later analysis, co-occurring TCRs were grouped with DBSCAN, and TCRdist sequence similarity was added when clustering was performed within HLA-allele-positive subsets. For co-occurrence clustering, repertoires with fewer than 30,000 or more than 120,000 public chains were excluded, along with about five repertoires with anomalous nucleotide sharing. This is the immuneACCESS table as TCRdb keeps it, with only in-frame sequences that have V and J called. A part of the clones is gone; compared with another copy, unresolved V genes explain less than half, and the rest is unexplained. V, J and clone size derive from that table, while D and trimming were established from the DNA sequence. For this sample the table gives roughly 100,000 clones, of which about 70% were detected only once. Of the sample, around 2.5% is held by the ten largest clones.

V is pared back by 0 bases and J by 2 bases, with 25 bases lying between the germline termini. The CDR3 runs 20 residues from the cysteine to the phenylalanine. Of the read, only the CDR3 DNA is kept; its 60 bases are in frame from base 1. From a lookup of the germline V gene, CDR1 and CDR2 are KGHSH and LQKENI. The cohort comprised some 680 healthy bone marrow donors. All cohort members were sampled while nominally healthy, although unrecorded immune exposures were likely present. The donor was CMV seropositive and belonged to the group of 250 to 300 seropositive cohort members. A peripheral blood sample was provided by each donor, and peripheral blood mononuclear cells were used for TCR beta sequencing. The Qiagen DNeasy Blood Extraction Kit was used to extract genomic DNA from the blood cell samples. Concerning this clone: What this receptor recognizes is not known. No quality values exist for individual bases; no much larger clone is one base distant.

The rearranged segments are TRBV18 and TRBJ1-2; matching of 6 bases hints at TRBD1 as the D gene. Specimen: PBMCs. The TCR originated in a middle-aged man in good health and CMV-seropositive. CDR3 protein: CASSPPGSGGVARKNYGYTF. The base sequence is TGTGCCAGCTCACCACCGGGATCGGGGGGCGTCGCAAGAAAGAACTATGGCTACACCTTC.